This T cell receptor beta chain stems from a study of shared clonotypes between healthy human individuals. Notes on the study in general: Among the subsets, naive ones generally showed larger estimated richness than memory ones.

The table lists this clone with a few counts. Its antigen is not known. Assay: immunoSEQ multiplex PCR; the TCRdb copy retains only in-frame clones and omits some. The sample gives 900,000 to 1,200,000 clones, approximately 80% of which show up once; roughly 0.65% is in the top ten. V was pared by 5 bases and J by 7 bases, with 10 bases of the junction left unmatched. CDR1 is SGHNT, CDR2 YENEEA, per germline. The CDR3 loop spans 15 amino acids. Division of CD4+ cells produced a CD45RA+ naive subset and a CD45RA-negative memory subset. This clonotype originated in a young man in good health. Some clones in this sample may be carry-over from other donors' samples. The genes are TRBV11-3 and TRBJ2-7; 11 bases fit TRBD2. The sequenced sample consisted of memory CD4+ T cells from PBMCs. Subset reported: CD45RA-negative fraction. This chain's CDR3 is CASSAGLAGSREQYF. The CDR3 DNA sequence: TGTGCCAGCAGCGCAGGACTAGCGGGCAGCCGAGAGCAGTACTTC.